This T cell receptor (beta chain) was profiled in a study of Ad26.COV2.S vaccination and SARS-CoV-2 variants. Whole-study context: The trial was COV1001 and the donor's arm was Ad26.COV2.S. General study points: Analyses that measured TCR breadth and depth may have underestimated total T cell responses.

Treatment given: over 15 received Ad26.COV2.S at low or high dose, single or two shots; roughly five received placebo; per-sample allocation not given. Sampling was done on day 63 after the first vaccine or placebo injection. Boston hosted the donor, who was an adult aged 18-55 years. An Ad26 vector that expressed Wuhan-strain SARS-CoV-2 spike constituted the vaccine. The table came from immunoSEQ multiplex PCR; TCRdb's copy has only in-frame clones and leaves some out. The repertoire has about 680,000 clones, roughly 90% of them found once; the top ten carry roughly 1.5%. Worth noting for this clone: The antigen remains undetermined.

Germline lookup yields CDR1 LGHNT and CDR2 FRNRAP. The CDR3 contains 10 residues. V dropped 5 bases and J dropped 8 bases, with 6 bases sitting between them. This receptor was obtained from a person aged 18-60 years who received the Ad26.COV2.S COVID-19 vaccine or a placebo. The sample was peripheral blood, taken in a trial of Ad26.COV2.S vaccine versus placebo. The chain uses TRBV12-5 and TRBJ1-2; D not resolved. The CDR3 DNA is TGTGCTAGTGGTCCCACGGGCTACACCTTC. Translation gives CASGPTGYTF.